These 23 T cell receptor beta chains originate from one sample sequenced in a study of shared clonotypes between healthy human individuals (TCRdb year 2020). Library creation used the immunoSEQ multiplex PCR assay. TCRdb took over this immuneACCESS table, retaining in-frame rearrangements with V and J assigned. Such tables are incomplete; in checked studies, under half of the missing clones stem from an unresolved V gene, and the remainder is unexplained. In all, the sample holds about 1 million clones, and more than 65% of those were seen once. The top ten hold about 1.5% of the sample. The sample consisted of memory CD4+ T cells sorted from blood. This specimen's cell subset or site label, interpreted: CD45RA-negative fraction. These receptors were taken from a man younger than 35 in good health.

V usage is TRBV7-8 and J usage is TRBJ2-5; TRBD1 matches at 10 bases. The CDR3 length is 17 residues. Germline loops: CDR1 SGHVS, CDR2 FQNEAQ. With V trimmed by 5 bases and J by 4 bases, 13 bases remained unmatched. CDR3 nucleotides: TGTGCCAGCAGCCGCGCCCGGGGACAGGGGCTTAGAGAGACCCAGTACTTC. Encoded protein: CASSRARGQGLRETQYF.

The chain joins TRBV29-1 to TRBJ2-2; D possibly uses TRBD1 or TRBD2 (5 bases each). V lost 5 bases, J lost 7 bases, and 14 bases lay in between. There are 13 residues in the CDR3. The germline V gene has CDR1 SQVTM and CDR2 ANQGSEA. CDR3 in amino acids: CSVFHGAGGELFF. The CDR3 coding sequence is TGCAGCGTTTTTCATGGGGCGGGCGGGGAGCTGTTTTTT.

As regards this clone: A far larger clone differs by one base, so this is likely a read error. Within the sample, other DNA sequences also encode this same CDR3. CDR3 amino acids: CASSLRAGNGLPLHF. The DNA for the CDR3 is TGCGCCAGCAGCCTGAGGGCGGGTAACGGGCTACCCCTCCATTTT. V usage is TRBV5-1 and J usage is TRBJ1-6; no firm D call. This CDR3 region has 15 residues. The germline CDR1 and CDR2 sequences are SGHRS and YFSETQ.

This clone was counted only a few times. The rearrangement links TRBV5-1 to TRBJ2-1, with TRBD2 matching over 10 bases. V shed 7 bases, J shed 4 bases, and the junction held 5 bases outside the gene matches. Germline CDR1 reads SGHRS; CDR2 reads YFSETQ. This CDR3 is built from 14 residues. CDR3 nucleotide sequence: TGCGCCAGCCACCCGGGACTAGCGTACAATGAGCAGTTCTTC. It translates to CASHPGLAYNEQFF.

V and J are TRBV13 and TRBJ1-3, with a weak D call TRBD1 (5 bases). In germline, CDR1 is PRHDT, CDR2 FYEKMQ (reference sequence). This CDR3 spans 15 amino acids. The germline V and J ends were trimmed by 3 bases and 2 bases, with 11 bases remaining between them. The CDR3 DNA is TGTGCCAGCAGCTTGTGGGTAGGGGCTGGAAACACCATATATTTT. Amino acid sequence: CASSLWVGAGNTIYF. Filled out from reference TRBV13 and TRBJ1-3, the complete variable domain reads AAGVIQSPRHLIKEKRETATLKCYPIPRHDTVYWYQQGPGQDPQFLISFYEKMQSDKGSIPDRFSAQQFSDYHSELNMSSLELGDSALYFCASSLWVGAGNTIYFGEGSWLTVV.

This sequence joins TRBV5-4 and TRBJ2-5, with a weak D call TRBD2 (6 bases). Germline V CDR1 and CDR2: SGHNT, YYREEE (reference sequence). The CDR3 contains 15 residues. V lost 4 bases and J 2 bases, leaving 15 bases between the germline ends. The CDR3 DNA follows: TGTGCCAGCAGCAGACTCGTAGCGGAGCAAGAGACCCAGTACTTC. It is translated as CASSRLVAEQETQYF.

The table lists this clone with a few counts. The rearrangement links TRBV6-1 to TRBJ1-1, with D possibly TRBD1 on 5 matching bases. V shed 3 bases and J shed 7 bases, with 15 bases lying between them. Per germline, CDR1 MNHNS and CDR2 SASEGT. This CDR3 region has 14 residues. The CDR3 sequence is CASSERGRGFEAFF. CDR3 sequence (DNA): TGTGCCAGCAGTGAGAGGGGAAGGGGCTTTGAAGCTTTCTTT.

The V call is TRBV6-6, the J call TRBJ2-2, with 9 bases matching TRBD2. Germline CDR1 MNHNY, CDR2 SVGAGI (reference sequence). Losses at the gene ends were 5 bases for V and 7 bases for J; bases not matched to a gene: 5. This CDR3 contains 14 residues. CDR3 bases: TGTGCCAGCAGTGTCTTGCGGGGGGGCGGGGAGCTGTTTTTT. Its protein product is CASSVLRGGGELFF.

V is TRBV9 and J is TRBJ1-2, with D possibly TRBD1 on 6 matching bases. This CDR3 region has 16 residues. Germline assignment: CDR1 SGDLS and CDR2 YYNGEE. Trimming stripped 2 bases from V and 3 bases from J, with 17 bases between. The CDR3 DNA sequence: TGTGCCAGCAGCGTGGATCGCCGAGGGGGGGACTATGGCTACACCTTC. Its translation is CASSVDRRGGDYGYTF.

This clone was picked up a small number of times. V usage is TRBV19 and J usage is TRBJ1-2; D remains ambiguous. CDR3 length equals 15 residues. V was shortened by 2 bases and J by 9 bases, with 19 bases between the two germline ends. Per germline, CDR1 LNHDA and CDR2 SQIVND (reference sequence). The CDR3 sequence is CASSILAGVEASYTF. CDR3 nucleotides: TGTGCCAGTAGTATACTGGCCGGGGTGGAAGCGAGCTACACCTTC. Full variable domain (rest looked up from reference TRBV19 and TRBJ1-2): DGGITQSPKYLFRKEGQNVTLSCEQNLNHDAMYWYRQDPGQGLRLIYYSQIVNDFQKGDIAEGYSVSREKKESFPLTVTSAQKNPTAFYLCASSILAGVEASYTFGSGTRLTVV.

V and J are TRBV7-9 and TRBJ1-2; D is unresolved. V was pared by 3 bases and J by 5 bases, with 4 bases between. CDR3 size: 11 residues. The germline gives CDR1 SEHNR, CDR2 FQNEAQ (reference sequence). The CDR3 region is CASSLQYGYTF. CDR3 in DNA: TGTGCCAGCAGCTTGCAGTATGGCTACACCTTC.

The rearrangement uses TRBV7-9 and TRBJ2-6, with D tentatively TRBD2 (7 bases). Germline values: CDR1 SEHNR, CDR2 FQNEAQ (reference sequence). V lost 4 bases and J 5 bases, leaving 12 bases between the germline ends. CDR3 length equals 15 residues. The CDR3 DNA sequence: TGTGCCAGCAGCTCGGGGGGCCTGAGGGCCAACGTCCTGACTTTC. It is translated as CASSSGGLRANVLTF.

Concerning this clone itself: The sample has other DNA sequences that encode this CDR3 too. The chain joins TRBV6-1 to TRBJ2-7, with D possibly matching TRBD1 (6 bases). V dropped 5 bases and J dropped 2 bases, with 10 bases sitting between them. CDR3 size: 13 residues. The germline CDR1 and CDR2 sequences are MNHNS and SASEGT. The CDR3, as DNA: TGTGCCAGCAGTAAAACAGGGCCCTACGAGCAGTACTTC. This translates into CASSKTGPYEQYF.

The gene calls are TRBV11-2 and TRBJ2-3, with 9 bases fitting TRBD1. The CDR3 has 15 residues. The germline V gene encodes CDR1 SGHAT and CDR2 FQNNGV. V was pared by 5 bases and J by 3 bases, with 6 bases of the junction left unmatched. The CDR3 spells CASSPGTGFTDTQYF. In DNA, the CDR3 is TGTGCCAGCAGCCCGGGGACAGGGTTTACAGATACGCAGTATTTT.

Here the CDR3 reads CASSYERSYEQYF. The CDR3 DNA follows: TGCGCCAGCAGTTACGAGCGGTCCTACGAGCAGTACTTC. The J gene is TRBJ2-7, the V gene TRBV10-2, with D maybe TRBD2 (5 bases). The CDR3 is 13 residues long. Germline V CDR1 and CDR2: WSHSY, SAAADI. V lost 5 bases to trimming and J lost 1 base, with 9 bases between them.

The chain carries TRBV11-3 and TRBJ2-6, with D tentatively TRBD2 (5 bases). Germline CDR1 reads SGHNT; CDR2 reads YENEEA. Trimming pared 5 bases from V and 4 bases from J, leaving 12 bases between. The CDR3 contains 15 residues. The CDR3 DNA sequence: TGTGCCAGCAGCCCGGAAACGGGAGGGGCCAACGTCCTGACTTTC. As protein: CASSPETGGANVLTF.

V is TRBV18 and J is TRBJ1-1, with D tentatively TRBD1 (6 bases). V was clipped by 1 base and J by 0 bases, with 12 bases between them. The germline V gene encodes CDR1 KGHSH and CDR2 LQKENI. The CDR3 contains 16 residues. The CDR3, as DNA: TGTGCCAGCTCACCACAGGGGGGGTCCATGAACACTGAAGCTTTCTTT. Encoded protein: CASSPQGGSMNTEAFF. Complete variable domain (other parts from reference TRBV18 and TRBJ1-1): NAGVMQNPRHLVRRRGQEARLRCSPMKGHSHVYWYRQLPEEGLKFMVYLQKENIIDESGMPKERFSAEFPKEGPSILRIQQVVRGDSAAYFCASSPQGGSMNTEAFFGQGTRLTVV.

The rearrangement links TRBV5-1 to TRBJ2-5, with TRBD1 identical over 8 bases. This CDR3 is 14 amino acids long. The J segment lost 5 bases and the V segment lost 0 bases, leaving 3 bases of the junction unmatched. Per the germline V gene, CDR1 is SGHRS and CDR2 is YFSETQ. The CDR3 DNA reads TGCGCCAGCAGCTTGGGACAGGGGTGGGAGACCCAGTACTTC. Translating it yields CASSLGQGWETQYF.

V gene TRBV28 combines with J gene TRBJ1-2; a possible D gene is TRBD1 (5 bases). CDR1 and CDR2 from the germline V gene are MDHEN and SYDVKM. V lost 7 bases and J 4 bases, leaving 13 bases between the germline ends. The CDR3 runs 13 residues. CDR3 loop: CASKRSGSYGYTF. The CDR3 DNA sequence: TGTGCCAGCAAAAGGTCAGGGTCCTATGGCTACACCTTC.

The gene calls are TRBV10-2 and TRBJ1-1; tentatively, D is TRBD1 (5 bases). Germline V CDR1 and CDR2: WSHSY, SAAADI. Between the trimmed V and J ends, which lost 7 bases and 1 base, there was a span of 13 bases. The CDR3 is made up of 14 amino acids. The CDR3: CASTRGTGNTEAFF. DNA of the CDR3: TGCGCCAGCACCCGGGGGACGGGGAACACTGAAGCTTTCTTT.

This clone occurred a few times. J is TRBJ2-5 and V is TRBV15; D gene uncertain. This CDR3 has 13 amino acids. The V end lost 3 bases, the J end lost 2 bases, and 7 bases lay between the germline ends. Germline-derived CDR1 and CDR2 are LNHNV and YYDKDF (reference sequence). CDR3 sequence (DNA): TGTGCCACCAGCAGGTCGCTTCAAGAGACCCAGTACTTC. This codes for CATSRSLQETQYF.

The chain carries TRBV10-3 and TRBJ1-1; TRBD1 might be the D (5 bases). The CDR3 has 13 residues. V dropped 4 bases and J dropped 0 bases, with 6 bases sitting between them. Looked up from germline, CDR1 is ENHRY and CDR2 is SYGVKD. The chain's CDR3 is CAISGGVNTEAFF. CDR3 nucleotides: TGTGCCATCAGTGGAGGGGTGAACACTGAAGCTTTCTTT.

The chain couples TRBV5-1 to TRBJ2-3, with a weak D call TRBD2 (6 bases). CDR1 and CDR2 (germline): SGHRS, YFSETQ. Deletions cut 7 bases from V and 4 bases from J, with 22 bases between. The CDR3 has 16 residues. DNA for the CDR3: TGCGCCAGCGCCCTCATGACTAGTGATGTTCCAGATACGCAGTATTTT. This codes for CASALMTSDVPDTQYF.